The entry below describes one TCR beta chain. The CDR3 length is 15 residues. Trimming shortened V by 5 bases and J by 5 bases, and 18 bases separated the two germline ends. CDR1 and CDR2 (germline): SGHVS, FQNEAQ. The source of the sample is a study of cytomegalovirus exposure and HLA in healthy donors. Sequencing used immunoSEQ multiplex PCR; TCRdb keeps in-frame clones, though not all of them. The data hold 130,000 to 150,000 clones, with approximately 87% observed a single time. The sequence derives from a man younger than 35 in good health and CMV-seronegative. The sequencing sample was made of PBMCs. The chain uses TRBV7-8 and TRBJ2-5; TRBD1 might be the D (6 bases). The CDR3 DNA sequence: TGTGCCAGCAGCGTCCGGGACACCCTCCTGGAGACCCAGTACTTC. It codes for CASSVRDTLLETQYF.